The T cell receptor beta chain under discussion was sequenced for a study of T cell changes during pregnancy in multiple sclerosis (dated by TCRdb to the late 2010s). Describing the broader study: Changes in the T cell repertoire over the course of pregnancy were examined in this study in women with multiple sclerosis.

The method behind the library was the immunoSEQ multiplex PCR assay. TCRdb obtained this table from immuneACCESS and retained in-frame rearrangements with V and J assigned. These tables miss some clones; where compared with another copy, unresolved V genes account for less than half of the shortfall, and the remainder is unexplained. The sample table records tens of thousands of clones; roughly 92% of these occur just once. Less than 0.65% of the sample is taken by the ten largest. A remark on this clone: The clone's antigen remains unknown. No base quality values were provided; no much bigger clone lies one nucleotide off.

From cysteine to phenylalanine, the CDR3 is 15 amino acids long. The sequence is cut down to CDR3 DNA, 45 bases in frame from base 1. The germline V gene gives CDR1 as SGHTA and CDR2 as FQGNSA. V is pruned by 6 bases and J by 0 bases, leaving 4 bases of the junction without a gene match. This TCR was sampled from a female donor with multiple sclerosis, enrolled in a pregnancy study. This sample comprised CD4+ T cells from peripheral blood mononuclear cells, obtained in the second trimester of pregnancy. Rearrangement joined TRBV7-2 to TRBJ2-1; 8 junctional bases match TRBD1. The CDR3 region has the sequence CASSYDRGSYNEQFF. The sequenced DNA is TGTGCCAGCAGTTACGACAGGGGCTCCTACAATGAGCAGTTCTTC. The CDR3, completed at both ends by the reference TRBV7-2 and TRBJ2-1 genes, gives the full variable domain GAGVSQSPSNKVTEKGKDVELRCDPISGHTALYWYRQSLGQGLEFLIYFQGNSAPDKSGLPSDRFSAERTGGSVSTLTIQRTQQEDSAVYLCASSYDRGSYNEQFFGPGTRLTVL.